This note documents a single T cell receptor (beta chain) sequence. Its target is not known. This entry belongs to a study of OX40 agonist ivuxolimab in advanced cancers. Study-wide background: In this cohort, patients received ivuxolimab, an agonistic anti-OX40 (CD134) antibody. Findings of the study overall: The antigen specificity of the peripheral T cells (those that were expanded) was not determined. In a subset of nonresponders, normalized T-cell clonal expansion was also low.

Trimming took 2 bases from V and 0 from J; bases not matched to a gene: 4. Germline V CDR1 and CDR2: MGHRA, YSYEKL. The CDR3 has 16 amino acids. Excluded were patients having autoimmune disease history or systemic immunosuppression. Generated by immunoSEQ multiplex PCR, the TCRdb table keeps only in-frame clones and is missing some. The sample consists of about 28,000 clones, approximately 80% of them appearing once. The sequence was collected from an adult with an advanced solid tumor such as melanoma, head and neck, liver or kidney cancer. The sample here was CD4+ or CD8+ T cells sorted from blood, taken in a trial of the OX40 agonist ivuxolimab. The chain links TRBV4-1 to TRBJ1-3; 7 positions agree with TRBD1. As DNA, the CDR3 is TGCGCCAGCAGCCAAACAGGGGAGGCCTCTGGAAACACCATATATTTT. Its protein product is CASSQTGEASGNTIYF.